This note documents a single TCR beta chain sequence. The table came from immunoSEQ multiplex PCR; TCRdb's copy has only in-frame clones and leaves some out. The sample holds under 250,000 clones, under 90% seen once. This sample is part of a study of blood T cell repertoires in COVID-19. Germline V gene sequence: CDR1 LGHNA, CDR2 YNFKEQ. CDR3 length equals 16 residues. The V end lost 4 bases, the J end lost 0 bases, and 13 bases lay between the germline ends. The receptor was isolated from a woman aged 80 or older with acute or convalescent COVID-19. The J gene is TRBJ2-1, the V gene TRBV4-2; D remains unclear. Sequencing was carried out using peripheral blood. The CDR3 DNA sequence: TGTGCCAGCAGCCGTACTCAGGTCTCCTCCTACAATGAGCAGTTCTTC. Residues: CASSRTQVSSYNEQFF.